Listed below are T cell receptor beta chains from one sample, sequenced in a study of blood T cells in healthy people across ages. In TCRdb, the 5' RACE reads were re-called with MiXCR into one record per CDR3 protein. The data hold about 780,000 distinct CDR3 sequences, with more than 35% observed a single time. What was sequenced was blood. Receptors originate from a man of 80 years or more in good health. Both conserved end residues are part of each CDR3. The D gene is left open where the match is weak. Where a row states a size, it is once, few, many or the class of an expanded clone; other rows omit it.

j_call v_call clone_size d_call cdr3_nt cdr3_aa
TRBJ2-5 TRBV3-1 . TRBD2 TGTGCCAGCAGCCAACGTCGGGAGGGCGAAGAGACCCAGTACTTC CASSQRREGEETQYF
TRBJ1-2 TRBV5-1 . . TGCGCCAGCACACCGCAGGGTTTCGATGGCTACACCTTC CASTPQGFDGYTF
TRBJ2-3 TRBV12-3/TRBV12-4 . . TGTGCCAGCAGTAGATTTGGCACAGATACGCAGTATTTT CASSRFGTDTQYF
TRBJ2-5 TRBV7-2 . . TGTACCAGCGGCCCGTACCAAGAGACCCAGTACTTC CTSGPYQETQYF
TRBJ2-5 TRBV7-2 few TRBD2 TGTGCCAGCAGCTTCCTAGGCGGGAGTCCAGAGACCCAGTACTTC CASSFLGGSPETQYF
TRBJ2-3 TRBV29-1 . . TGCAGCGTTGAAGAGGCTAGCCTTACGCAGTATTTT CSVEEASLTQYF
TRBJ1-2 TRBV25-1 . . TGTGCCAGCAGTGGACCGTCTCTCTATCGCTACACCTTC CASSGPSLYRYTF
TRBJ2-3 TRBV5-1 . . TGCGCCAGCAGCCCTCAGGACCCTCGCACAGATACGCAGTATTTT CASSPQDPRTDTQYF
TRBJ2-7 TRBV10-3 . . TGTGCCAGTAACACAGAGCCTCGCTACGAGCAGTACTTC CASNTEPRYEQYF
TRBJ2-2 TRBV6-5 . . TGTGCCAGCAGTCAAAGGAGCACCGGGGAGCTGTTTTTT CASSQRSTGELFF
TRBJ2-7 TRBV10-3 . . TGTGCCATCAGTGAGTCGTCCAGCAAGTCCTACGAGCAGTACTTC CAISESSSKSYEQYF
TRBJ2-5 TRBV11-2 few . TGTGCCAGCAGCTCATCTCGACTAACCGGTGAGACCCAGTACTTC CASSSSRLTGETQYF
TRBJ2-4 TRBV5-4 . . TGTGCCAGCAGCACAGCCGGAGATCTCGCTGCCATTCAGTACTTC CASSTAGDLAAIQYF
TRBJ2-3 TRBV5-1 . . TGCGCCAGCAGTACAGGAACTGGTGGAGATACGCAGTATTTT CASSTGTGGDTQYF
TRBJ2-1 TRBV3-1 once TRBD2 TGTGCCGGCAGCCGACTAGCGGGAAAGAGGGATGAGCAGTTCTTC CAGSRLAGKRDEQFF
TRBJ2-1 TRBV2 many . TGTGCCAGCAACCCAAGGTTGGGCACGGAGCAGTTCTTC CASNPRLGTEQFF
TRBJ2-3 TRBV20-1 few TRBD2 TGCAGTGCTAGAGCATTAGCGGGTACCTCAGATACGCAGTATTTT CSARALAGTSDTQYF
TRBJ2-3 TRBV29-1 . . TGCAGCGAGAGGAGTGGAAGGGATACGCAGTATTTT CSERSGRDTQYF
TRBJ1-6 TRBV11-1 . . TGTGCCAGCAGCTTAGACGAGGGGTTCGGACCCCTCCACTTT CASSLDEGFGPLHF
TRBJ2-5 TRBV7-3 . TRBD2 TGTGCCAGCAGCTTAAGCCCGCTAGCGGGAAGAGAGACCCAGTACTTC CASSLSPLAGRETQYF
TRBJ1-1 TRBV27 . TRBD1 TGTGCCAGCCACCGACAGGGGAACACTGAAGCTTTCTTT CASHRQGNTEAFF
TRBJ1-2 TRBV20-1 many . TGCAGTGCTAGCGAGGATATTGGCTACACCTTC CSASEDIGYTF
TRBJ2-1 TRBV10-3 . . TGTGCCACCCAGCGCGAGGCGGGCAACTCCTACAATGAGCAGTTCTTC CATQREAGNSYNEQFF
TRBJ2-7 TRBV6-1 few TRBD1 TGTGCCAGCAGGGAAGGACAGGGGTTCTACGAGCAGTACTTC CASREGQGFYEQYF
TRBJ2-1 TRBV20-1 . TRBD2 TGCAGTGCTAGTCGTCGACGAGCGGGAGGGCAGGAGCAGTTCTTC CSASRRRAGGQEQFF
TRBJ2-3 TRBV5-1 . TRBD2 TGCGCCAGCAGCTTGGAGGCTAGCGGGAGCAATACGCAGTATTTT CASSLEASGSNTQYF
TRBJ2-6 TRBV3-1 . TRBD1 TGTGCCAGCAGCCAAAAACCCGGGACAGGGGTCTCTGGGGCCAACGTCCTGACTTTC CASSQKPGTGVSGANVLTF